Presented here are 7 T cell receptor beta chains from one specimen sequenced in a study of blood T cell repertoires in COVID-19. The repertoire was sequenced with immunoSEQ multiplex PCR; TCRdb's copy has only in-frame clones and lacks some. The sample yields approximately 290,000 clones, 75% to 90% seen once. Specimen: PBMCs or T cells enriched from blood (not recorded which). The source of these receptors is a woman aged 25 to 39 who had recovered from COVID-19.

The chain has TRBV28 and TRBJ2-1; 8 bases fit TRBD1. Trimming cost V 2 bases and J 5 bases; bases outside gene matches: 2. The germline V gene has CDR1 MDHEN and CDR2 SYDVKM. This CDR3 has 14 residues. Here the CDR3 reads CASSLPTGDNEQFF. In nucleotides, the CDR3 is TGTGCCAGCAGTTTACCGACAGGGGACAATGAGCAGTTCTTC.

This chain joins TRBV9 and TRBJ2-5; 10 bases match TRBD1. This CDR3 has 15 amino acids. V dropped 0 bases and J dropped 5; count of bases not matched to a gene: 4. CDR1 SGDLS and CDR2 YYNGEE come from the germline V gene. This chain's CDR3 is CASSVDGTGVETQYF. The CDR3 DNA sequence: TGTGCCAGCAGCGTAGATGGGACAGGGGTGGAGACCCAGTACTTC.

This clone has just a few counts. This chain joins TRBV28 and TRBJ1-5; 9 bases map to TRBD1. Germline lookup yields CDR1 MDHEN and CDR2 SYDVKM. There are 16 residues in the CDR3. Germline trimming cut 4 bases from V and 6 bases from J; bases unmatched to any gene: 10. The CDR3 coding sequence is TGTGCCAGCAGTTGGGCGGGACAGGGTTCTACTCAGCCCCAGCATTTT. Its translation: CASSWAGQGSTQPQHF.

This clone has only a few counts. V usage is TRBV13 and J usage is TRBJ1-4; D is possibly TRBD1 (5 bases). The CDR3 totals 14 residues. Between the trimmed V and J ends, which lost 5 bases and 7 bases, there was a span of 14 bases. Germline V gene lookup returns CDR1 PRHDT and CDR2 FYEKMQ (reference sequence). In nucleotides, the CDR3 is TGTGCCAGCAGCCCTGGAGGGGCCAGTGAAAAACTGTTTTTT. This codes for CASSPGGASEKLFF.

This rearrangement joins TRBV2 to TRBJ2-7, with D perhaps TRBD2 (6 bases). The CDR3 consists of 15 residues. The germline V gene has CDR1 SNHLY and CDR2 FYNNEI. Trimming shortened V by 3 bases and J by 2 bases, and 14 bases separated the two germline ends. The CDR3 DNA is TGTGCCAGCAGTGATCCCGGGACGGGAGCCTACGAGCAGTACTTC. It yields the protein CASSDPGTGAYEQYF.

The rearrangement uses TRBV29-1 and TRBJ2-3; TRBD2 agrees at 9 bases. Per germline, CDR1 SQVTM and CDR2 ANQGSEA. CDR3 length: 16 amino acids. Trimming at V came to 8 bases and at J to 6 bases, leaving 18 bases not matched to a gene. CDR3 region: CSSQGIAGVSRDTQYF. The CDR3 DNA reads TGCAGCTCACAAGGGATAGCGGGAGTAAGTAGGGATACGCAGTATTTT.

This clone appeared a single time. V is TRBV7-9 and J is TRBJ1-5, with 8 positions matching TRBD1. V trimming: 1 base; J trimming: 6 bases; junction bases outside the gene matches: 5. CDR3 length: 15 amino acids. CDR1 and CDR2 from the germline V gene are SEHNR and FQNEAQ (reference sequence). The CDR3 nucleotides are TGTGCCAGCAGCTTAGGCCCAGGGGGCTTTCAGCCCCAGCATTTT. Its translation is CASSLGPGGFQPQHF.